The 11 T cell receptor beta chains below come from one sample, sequenced in a study of T cells expressing NK-cell markers. With the 5' RACE reads reprocessed, TCRdb shows one record per CDR3 protein and no DNA. The clone table shows about 370,000 distinct CDR3 sequences, with the ten largest holding approximately 11%. Input material: blood T cells: a sorted CD56 or NKG2C T cell subset, CD4+ or CD8+ T cells, or bulk PBMC T cells (not recorded which). The receptor source for this set is a woman in her fifties or sixties in good health.

The chain is built from TRBV20-1 and TRBJ2-1; TCRdb's D gene call, TRBD2, goes unchecked for lack of DNA. Germline values: CDR1 DFQATT, CDR2 SNEGSKA (reference sequence). The CDR3 is made up of 14 amino acids. CDR3 region: CSARPRDSLYEQFF.

The rearrangement uses TRBV6-6 and TRBJ1-5; there is no DNA to check the TCRdb D call of TRBD1. The germline CDR1 and CDR2 sequences are MNHNY and SVGAGI (reference sequence). This CDR3 is built from 19 residues. The CDR3 reads CASSSRIRGQGESNQPQHF.

This chain uses TRBV20-1 with TRBJ2-1; with no DNA, the TCRdb D assignment of TRBD2 cannot be verified. From germline, CDR1 is DFQATT and CDR2 SNEGSKA (reference sequence). The CDR3 contains 18 residues. CDR3 protein: CSARGGSSGRGSYNEQFF.

The chain carries TRBV14 and TRBJ1-1; no DNA is available, so the TRBD1 call from TCRdb remains unchecked. CDR3 size: 15 residues. Germline V gene lookup returns CDR1 SGHDN and CDR2 FVKESK. CDR3 amino acids: CASSQPGTVNTEAFF.

This sequence joins TRBV7-6 and TRBJ2-1; TCRdb's assignment of TRBD2 cannot be checked, as there is no DNA. The CDR3 extends over 14 amino acids. CDR1 SGHVS and CDR2 FNYEAQ come from the germline V gene. CDR3 residues: CASSETGGGRFKFF.

The V call is TRBV29-1, the J call TRBJ1-3; checking the TCRdb D call of TRBD1 is not possible without DNA. Germline loops: CDR1 SQVTM, CDR2 ANQGSEA. The CDR3 sequence is 13 residues long. The CDR3 loop is CSGGTGTGNTIYF.

This chain links TRBV12-3 or TRBV12-4 with TRBJ1-5. The CDR3 consists of 16 residues. The CDR3 region is CASSPHSGGSNQPQHF.

The J gene is TRBJ2-1, the V gene TRBV11-2; TCRdb indicates TRBD1, and absent DNA this call remains unverified. CDR1 and CDR2 (germline): SGHAT, FQNNGV. This CDR3 is built from 14 residues. The CDR3 sequence is CASSLLPGPLGAFF.

This chain connects TRBV6-6 to TRBJ2-5; TCRdb designates TRBD2, a call that cannot be tested without DNA. CDR1 is MNHNY, CDR2 SVGAGI, per germline (reference sequence). The CDR3 has 18 residues. The CDR3 region is CASSTGLAIPKEQETQYF.

The chain carries TRBV20-1 and TRBJ2-1. CDR3 length: 14 amino acids. Looked up from germline, CDR1 is DFQATT and CDR2 is SNEGSKA (reference sequence). The CDR3 protein is CSAGPLESYNEQFF.

The chain employs TRBV5-4 and TRBJ2-1; the TCRdb call, TRBD1, lacks DNA for checking. The CDR3 has 15 amino acids. The germline CDR1 and CDR2 sequences are SGHNT and YYREEE (reference sequence). The CDR3 sequence: CASSRPWQGEDEQFF. Complete variable domain (other parts from reference TRBV5-4 and TRBJ2-1): ETGVTQSPTHLIKTRGQQVTLRCSSQSGHNTVSWYQQALGQGPQFIFQYYREEENGRGNFPPRFSGLQFPNYSSELNVNALELDDSALYLCASSRPWQGEDEQFFGPGTRLTVL.